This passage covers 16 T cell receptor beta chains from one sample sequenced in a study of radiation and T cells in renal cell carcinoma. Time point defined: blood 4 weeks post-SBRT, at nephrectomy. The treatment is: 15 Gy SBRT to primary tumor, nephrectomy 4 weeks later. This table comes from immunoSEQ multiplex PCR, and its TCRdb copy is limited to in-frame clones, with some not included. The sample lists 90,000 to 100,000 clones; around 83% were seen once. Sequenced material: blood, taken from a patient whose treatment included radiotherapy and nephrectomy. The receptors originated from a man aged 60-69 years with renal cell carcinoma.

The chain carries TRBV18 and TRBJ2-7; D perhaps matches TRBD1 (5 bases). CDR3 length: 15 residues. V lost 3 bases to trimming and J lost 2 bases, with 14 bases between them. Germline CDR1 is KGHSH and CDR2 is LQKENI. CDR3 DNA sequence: TGTGCCAGCTCACCTTTTGGGGCATCCCCCTACGAGCAGTACTTC. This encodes CASSPFGASPYEQYF.

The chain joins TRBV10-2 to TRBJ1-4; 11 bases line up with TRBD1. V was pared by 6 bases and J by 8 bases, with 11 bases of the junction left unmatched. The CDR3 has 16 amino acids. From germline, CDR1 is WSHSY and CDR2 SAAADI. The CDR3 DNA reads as TGCGCCAGCAGCGAAAGAGGACAGGGGGCTTACGAAAAACTGTTTTTT. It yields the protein CASSERGQGAYEKLFF.

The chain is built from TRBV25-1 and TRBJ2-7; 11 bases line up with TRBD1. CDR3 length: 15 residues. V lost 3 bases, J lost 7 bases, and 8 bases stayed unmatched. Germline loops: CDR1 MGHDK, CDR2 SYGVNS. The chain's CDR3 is CASSDVGQGGMEQYF. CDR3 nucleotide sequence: TGTGCCAGCAGTGACGTGGGACAGGGGGGTATGGAGCAGTACTTC.

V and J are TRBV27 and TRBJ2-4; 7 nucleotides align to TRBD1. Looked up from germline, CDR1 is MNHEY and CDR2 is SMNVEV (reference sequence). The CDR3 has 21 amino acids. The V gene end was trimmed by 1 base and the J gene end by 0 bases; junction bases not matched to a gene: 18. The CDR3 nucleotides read TGTGCCAGCAGTTTATGGGCTCGGACAGGCCCCCACCCACTAGCCAAAAACATTCAGTACTTC. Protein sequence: CASSLWARTGPHPLAKNIQYF.

The DNA for the CDR3 is TGTGCCAGCAGTATCCTTACTAGCGAGAGCACAGATACGCAGTATTTT. Translating gives CASSILTSESTDTQYF. V and J are TRBV27 and TRBJ2-3; 7 nucleotides align to TRBD2. CDR1 MNHEY and CDR2 SMNVEV come from the germline V gene (reference sequence). CDR3 length: 16 residues. The V segment lost 5 bases and the J segment 0 bases; nucleotides outside the gene matches: 8.

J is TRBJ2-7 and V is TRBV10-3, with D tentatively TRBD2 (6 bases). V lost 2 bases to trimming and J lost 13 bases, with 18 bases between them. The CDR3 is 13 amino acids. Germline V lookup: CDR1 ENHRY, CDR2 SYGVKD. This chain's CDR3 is CAISEVSGLPSYF. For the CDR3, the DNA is TGTGCCATCAGTGAGGTTTCGGGACTCCCTTCCTACTTC.

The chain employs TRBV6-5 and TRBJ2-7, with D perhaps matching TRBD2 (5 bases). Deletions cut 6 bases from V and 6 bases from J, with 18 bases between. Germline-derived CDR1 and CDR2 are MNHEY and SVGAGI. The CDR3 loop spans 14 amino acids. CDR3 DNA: TGTGCCAGCAGCTCGACCGTCTTGGAGGTCGAGCAGTACTTC. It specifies CASSSTVLEVEQYF.

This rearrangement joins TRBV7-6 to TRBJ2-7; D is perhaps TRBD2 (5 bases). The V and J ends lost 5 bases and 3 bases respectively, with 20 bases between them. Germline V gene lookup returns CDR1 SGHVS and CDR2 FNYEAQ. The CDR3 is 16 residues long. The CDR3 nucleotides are TGTGCCAGCAGCCCACGGGCGGGTGGTACGTTCTACGAGCAGTACTTC. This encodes CASSPRAGGTFYEQYF. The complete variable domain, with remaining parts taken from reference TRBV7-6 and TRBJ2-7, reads GAGVSQSPRYKVTKRGQDVALRCDPISGHVSLYWYRQALGQGPEFLTYFNYEAQQDKSGLPNDRFSAERPEGSISTLTIQRTEQRDSAMYRCASSPRAGGTFYEQYFGPGTRLTVT.

The CDR3 sequence: CASGTNYGYTF. As DNA, the CDR3 is TGTGCCTCGGGGACTAACTATGGCTACACCTTC. V and J are TRBV28 and TRBJ1-2, with D uncertain. CDR3 length: 11 amino acids. Germline V gene lookup returns CDR1 MDHEN and CDR2 SYDVKM. V was cut by 11 bases and J by 0 bases, with 7 bases left in between.

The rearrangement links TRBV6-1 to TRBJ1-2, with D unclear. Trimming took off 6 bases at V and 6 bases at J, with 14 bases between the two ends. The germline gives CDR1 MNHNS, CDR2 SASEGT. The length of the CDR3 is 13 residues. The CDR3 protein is CASRAGSFDGYTF. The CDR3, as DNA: TGTGCCAGCAGAGCCGGGTCCTTCGATGGCTACACCTTC.

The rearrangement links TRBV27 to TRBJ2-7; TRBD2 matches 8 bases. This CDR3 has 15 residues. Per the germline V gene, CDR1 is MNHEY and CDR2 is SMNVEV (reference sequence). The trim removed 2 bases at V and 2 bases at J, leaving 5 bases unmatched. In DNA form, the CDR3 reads TGTGCCAGCAGTTTAGCAGCGGGAGCCCCCTACGAGCAGTACTTC. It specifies CASSLAAGAPYEQYF.

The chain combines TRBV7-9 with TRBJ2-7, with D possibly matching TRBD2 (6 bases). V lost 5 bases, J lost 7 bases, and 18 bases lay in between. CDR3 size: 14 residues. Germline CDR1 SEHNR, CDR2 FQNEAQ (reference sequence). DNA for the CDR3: TGTGCCAGCAGCCTACGACTAGGTTCAGGGGAGCAGTACTTC. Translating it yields CASSLRLGSGEQYF.

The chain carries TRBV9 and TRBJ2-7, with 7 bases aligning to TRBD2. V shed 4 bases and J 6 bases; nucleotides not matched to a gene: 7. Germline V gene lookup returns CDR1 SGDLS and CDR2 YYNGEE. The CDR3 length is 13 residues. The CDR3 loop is CASSPGGGGEQYF. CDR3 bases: TGTGCCAGCAGCCCGGGTGGCGGGGGCGAGCAGTACTTC.

In DNA, the CDR3 is TGTGCCAGCAGCTCCATCGGGGGAGTTCTAGCCAAAAACATTCAGTACTTC. This codes for CASSSIGGVLAKNIQYF. The chain employs TRBV7-2 and TRBJ2-4; D perhaps matches TRBD2 (6 bases). The CDR3 is 17 amino acids. Germline CDR1 reads SGHTA; CDR2 reads FQGNSA. V lost 4 bases, J lost 0 bases, and 16 bases lay in between.

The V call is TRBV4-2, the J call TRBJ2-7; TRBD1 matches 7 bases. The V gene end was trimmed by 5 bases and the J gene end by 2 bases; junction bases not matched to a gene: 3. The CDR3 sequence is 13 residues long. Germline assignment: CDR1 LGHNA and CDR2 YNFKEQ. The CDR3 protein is CASSSGQPYEQYF. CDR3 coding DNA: TGTGCCAGCAGCTCGGGACAGCCCTACGAGCAGTACTTC.

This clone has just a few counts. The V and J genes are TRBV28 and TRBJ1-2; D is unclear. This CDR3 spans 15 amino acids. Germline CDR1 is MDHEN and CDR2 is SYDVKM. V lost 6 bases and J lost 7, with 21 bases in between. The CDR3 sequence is CASSLPPLGVGGYTF. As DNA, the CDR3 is TGTGCCAGCAGCCTCCCGCCCCTCGGGGTGGGTGGCTACACCTTC.